Below, one T cell receptor beta chain is given with its context. Its antigen remains unknown. This entry belongs to a study of cytomegalovirus exposure and HLA in healthy donors. Study-wide results and limits: As a later analysis revealed, most CMV-associated TCR beta chains appeared HLA-restricted. Investigators reported 164 TCR beta chains as tied to cytomegalovirus. The study found most TCR sequences rare, yet found some public TCRs in many donors.

Primers included in the PCR were 60 Vbeta and 13 Jbeta primers. Under the authors' procedure: About 12 million shared chains were among the roughly 78 million unique TCR beta chains that a later analysis counted. Using immunoSEQ multiplex PCR, the repertoire was profiled, and TCRdb retains in-frame clones only, with some absent. The V and J calls and clone size were taken over from that table, and D and trimming were inferred from the DNA. Its table records approximately 58,000 clones. CDR1 is SGHTA and CDR2 is FQGTGA in the germline V gene. Between the trimmed V and J ends, which lost 5 bases and 0 bases, there was a span of 19 bases. The CDR3 has 17 residues.

This receptor was taken from a woman aged 18-35 years in good health and CMV-seronegative. The V gene is TRBV7-3, the J gene TRBJ1-2, with a possible D match to TRBD1 (6 bases). The sample taken for sequencing was PBMCs. The CDR3 reads CASSLGGADGTNYGYTF. CDR3 DNA sequence: TGTGCCAGCAGCCTAGGGGGGGCCGACGGAACTAACTATGGCTACACCTTC.